The 4 T cell receptor beta chains reported below all come from one sample, sequenced in a study of T cell clonality in common variable immunodeficiency. Antigens for these TCRs are unknown. Generated by immunoSEQ multiplex PCR, the TCRdb table keeps only in-frame clones and is missing some. The counts give 30,000 or so clones, none of them seen only once; 3.1% is held by the top ten. General study points: Reportedly, TCR beta sequences from common variable immunodeficiency showed fewer deletions and N-nucleotide insertions.

The sequencing sample was made of peripheral blood mononuclear cells. The receptors originated from a human donor with common variable immunodeficiency.

About this clone itself: Coverage ceases 3 residues before the CDR3 finishes, and the germline J gene fills in the end. The chain couples TRBV19 to TRBJ2-7, with D possibly TRBD1 on 7 matching bases. This CDR3 contains 18 residues. Trimming shortened V by 4 bases and J by 3 bases, and 25 bases separated the two germline ends. Germline V gene data show CDR1 as LNHDA and CDR2 as SQIVND (reference sequence). The CDR3 reads CASSKKGQYELEGYEQYF. The covered CDR3 bases are TGTGCCAGTAGTAAAAAGGGACAGTATGAGTTGGAGGGCTACGAG.

This clone has at least ten counts. The read finishes 3 residues shy of the CDR3 end, and the germline J gene is used to complete it. V and J are TRBV6-4 and TRBJ2-3, with 7 bases fitting TRBD2. Losses at the gene ends were 2 bases for V and 0 bases for J; bases not matched to a gene: 8. The CDR3 is 17 amino acids. Germline V CDR1 and CDR2: MRHNA, SNTAGT. The part of the CDR3 DNA that was read is TGTGCCAGCAGTGACCCATGGAGCGGGGCGAGCACAGATACG. The encoded protein is CASSDPWSGASTDT. From start to end, the CDR3 is CASSDPWSGASTDTQYF.

The table lists this clone with a few counts. The read ends 3 residues early relative to the CDR3; the germline J gene fills the gap. This chain joins TRBV2 and TRBJ2-1; TRBD2 aligns across 8 bases. CDR1 SNHLY and CDR2 FYNNEI come from the germline V gene. The CDR3 is made up of 14 amino acids. The junction had 2 bases not matched to a gene; V was cut back by 7 bases and J by 0 bases. The covered CDR3 bases are TGTGCCAGCAAGCGGGGGAGCTCCTACAATGAG. Translating it yields CASKRGSSYNE. The full CDR3 sequence reads CASKRGSSYNEQFF.

This clone was observed at least ten times. From the germline J gene comes the end of the CDR3, since the read stops 3 residues before it. The chain employs TRBV5-1 and TRBJ2-1; TRBD1 might be the D (6 bases). V gave up 4 bases and J gave up 4 bases, with 15 bases separating them. The CDR3 has 15 amino acids. CDR1 is SGHRS and CDR2 is YFSETQ in the germline V gene. CDR3 protein: CASSRAGTPYNEQFF. CDR3 DNA, as far as it was read: TGCGCCAGCAGCCGGGCCGGGACACCTTACAATGAG.